This TCR beta chain was captured by sequencing in a study of blood T cells in healthy people across ages (dated by TCRdb to about 2015). In terms of the full investigation: In model experiments, template switching captured about one uniquely barcoded TCR beta cDNA molecule for every two T cells. Using deep sequencing normalized with unique cDNA molecular identifiers, the study measured how TCR beta repertoire diversity changes with age. Donors were grouped into four age groups: young (average approximately 16 years), middle-aged (under 40), aged (around 60) and long-lived (approximately 82). To avoid experimental bias, donors of different ages were randomly spread across the sequencing lanes. Using the same blood draw, the study looked at two additional independent replicas of 1 million unique cDNA reads for two donors, one aged 18 to 30 and the other aged 80 or older.

Comments on this clonotype: What this receptor recognizes is not known. The input lacks base qualities; no much larger clone sits a single base away.

The roughly 39 donors, aged about 6 to 90 years, were systemically healthy Caucasian individuals from Russia. About 10 milliliters of peripheral blood were collected from each donor into EDTA-treated Vacutainer tubes. Ficoll-Paque density-gradient centrifugation was used to isolate PBMCs, with at least 7 million per sample. Total RNA, at least 6 micrograms per sample, was extracted from PBMCs with Trizol reagent. For every donor, flow cytometry on a PBMC aliquot measured the percentage of naive CD45RAhigh/CD27high T cells. CDR1 and CDR2 are read off the germline V gene as SQVTM and ANQGSEA. V lost 7 bases and J lost 9 bases, and the count of bases not matched to a germline gene is 13. The CDR3 sequence holds 14 residues, the cysteine and phenylalanine included. Only the CDR3 part of the read is kept: 42 bases, read in frame from the first base. The method was 5' RACE. Sequencing instrument: Illumina HiSeq 2500. A second roughly 7 to 12 cycle PCR used a sample-barcoded 5' primer and a J-beta primer mix. Each TCR beta cDNA molecule received a unique molecular identifier from a template-switch 5' adaptor carrying 12 random nucleotides. Each sample yielded at least 2.5 million CDR3-containing paired-end reads. The Mint cDNA synthesis kit, primed by a TRBC-specific oligonucleotide, was used to synthesize first-strand cDNA from all RNA. All cDNA was treated with uracil-DNA glycosylase and then went through a first 18-cycle PCR with the universal primers M1SS and BC2_uni_R. As for the original processing: For normalization, 1 million high-quality reads, each with a distinct molecular identifier, were randomly selected from each sample. Reads sharing molecular identifiers were discarded rather than binned into consensus sequences. MiTCR, set to a Q25 quality threshold and the strictest error-elimination algorithm, was used for CDR3 identification, clonotype clustering and error correction. A nonparametric unseen species model with Euler transformation was used to estimate lower-bound total TCR beta diversity. Using fastp trimming at Q25 and MiXCR clonotype assembly, TCRdb reanalyzed the public sequencing data and kept in-frame beta chains. Every CDR3 protein is listed once, alongside the most common genes and DNA of its rows. The V and J calls follow TCRdb's processing rather than the paper's. The sample contains about a million distinct CDR3 sequences, roughly two fifths of them found a single time. The ten biggest clones cover around 12% of the sample.

What the study reported, not specific to this receptor: Compared with the aged group, more naive CD4+ T cells, fewer expanded clones and increased TCR diversity were shown by the long-lived group, suggesting age selection. Bulk unsorted PBMC profiling prevented conclusive comparison of naive and antigen-experienced compartments. Total diversity estimates from one million sequenced T cells were considered lower bounds and underestimates. A strong correlation was found between observed TCR beta diversity and the percentage of naive T cells measured by flow cytometry. As age increased, observed TCR beta diversity per million T cells dropped in a roughly linear way, and a significant reduction was already evident by age 40. Because the CMV infection status of the donors was unknown, age-related changes in expanded clonotypes may potentially have been confounded.

The sample taken for sequencing was blood. The V gene is TRBV29-1 and the J gene is TRBJ2-1; 9 of the junction bases match TRBD1. The source of this sequence is a man younger than 30 in good health. This receptor carries the CDR3 CSADGGQGSTEQFF. The sequence in DNA is TGCAGCGCTGATGGGGGACAGGGTTCTACTGAGCAGTTCTTC.